This T cell receptor (beta chain) stems from a study of blood T cell repertoires in COVID-19. This CDR3 is 16 amino acids long. Per the germline V gene, CDR1 is MGHDK and CDR2 is SYGVNS. V was shortened by 0 bases and J by 5 bases, with 17 bases between the two germline ends. Here immunoSEQ multiplex PCR was the method, and the copy in TCRdb shows in-frame clones only, minus some. Of about 280,000 clones in the sample, roughly 80% are singletons; the top ten hold over 4%. Input material: PBMCs or T cells enriched from blood (not recorded which). The chain employs TRBV25-1 and TRBJ2-7; D is undetermined. The clonotype originates from a man aged 40-49 years who had been exposed to COVID-19. CDR3 nucleotide sequence: TGTGCCAGCAGTGAATATCCGACTCTAAGCAGCCACGAGCAGTACTTC. Translation: CASSEYPTLSSHEQYF.